This T cell receptor (beta chain) appears in the sequencing data of a study of CD8+ T cells in alopecia areata. Looking at the study overall: Severity of treated patients was scored by affected scalp percentage.

This CDR3 is built from 15 residues. Germline CDR1 and CDR2: SGHTA and FQGNSA. V was cut by 3 bases and J by 2 bases, with 11 bases left in between. It was cDNA, reverse transcribed from extracted RNA, that served as the sequencing template. This table comes from immunoSEQ multiplex PCR, and its TCRdb copy is limited to in-frame clones, with some not included. This sample has just over 150,000 clones; less than 70% occur once, and the top ten carry around 0.9%. Specified treatment: oral pan-JAK inhibitor, 5-10 mg twice daily. The authors sorted CD4+ and CD8+ T cells from PBMCs. This clone appeared a few times.

Sequences were derived from CD4+ T cells sorted from blood, sampled at week 4, from a patient treated with tofacitinib. This clonotype was obtained from a human donor with alopecia areata. The V gene is TRBV7-2, the J gene TRBJ1-5; D is unclear. The CDR3 nucleotides read TGTGCCAGCAGCTTTAGGGTCGACGGCAATCAGCCCCAGCATTTT. Its protein is CASSFRVDGNQPQHF.